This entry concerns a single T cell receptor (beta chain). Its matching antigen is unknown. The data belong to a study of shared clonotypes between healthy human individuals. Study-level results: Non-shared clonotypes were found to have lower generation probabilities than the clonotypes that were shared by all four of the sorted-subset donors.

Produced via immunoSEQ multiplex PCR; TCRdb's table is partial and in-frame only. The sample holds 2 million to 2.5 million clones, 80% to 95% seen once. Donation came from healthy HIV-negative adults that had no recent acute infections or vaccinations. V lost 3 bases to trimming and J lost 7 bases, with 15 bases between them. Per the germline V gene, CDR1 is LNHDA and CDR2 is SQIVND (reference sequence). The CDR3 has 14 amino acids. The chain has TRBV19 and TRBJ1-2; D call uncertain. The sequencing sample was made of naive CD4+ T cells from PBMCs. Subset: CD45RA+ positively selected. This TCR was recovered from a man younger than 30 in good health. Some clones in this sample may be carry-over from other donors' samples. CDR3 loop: CASSILADSVGYTF. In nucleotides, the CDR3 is TGTGCCAGTAGTATTCTGGCGGACTCGGTTGGCTACACCTTC.